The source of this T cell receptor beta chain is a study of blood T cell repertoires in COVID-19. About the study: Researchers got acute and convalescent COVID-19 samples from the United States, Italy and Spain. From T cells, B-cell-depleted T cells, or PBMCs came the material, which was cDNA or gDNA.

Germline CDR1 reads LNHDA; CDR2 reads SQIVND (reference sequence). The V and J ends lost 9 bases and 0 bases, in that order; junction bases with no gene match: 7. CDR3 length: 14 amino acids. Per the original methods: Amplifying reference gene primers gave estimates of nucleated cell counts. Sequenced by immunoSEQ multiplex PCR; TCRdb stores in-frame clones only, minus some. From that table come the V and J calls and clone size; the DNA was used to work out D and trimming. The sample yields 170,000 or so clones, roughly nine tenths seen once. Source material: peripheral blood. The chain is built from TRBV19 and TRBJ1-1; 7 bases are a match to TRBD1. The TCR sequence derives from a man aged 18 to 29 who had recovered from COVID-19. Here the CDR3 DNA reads TGTGCCAGCACACCGGACAGGCTGAACACTGAAGCTTTCTTT. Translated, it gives CASTPDRLNTEAFF.